The rows below give T cell receptor beta chains drawn from one sample of a study of CD8 T cells in Susac syndrome. TCRdb re-called the immunoSEQ multiplex PCR reads with MiXCR, one entry per CDR3 protein. The profile shows over 100,000 distinct CDR3 sequences, 95% to 98% of them singletons. The sequenced sample was CD4+ T cells from PBMCs. The receptors derive from a human donor in good health. Each CDR3 is given with its conserved first and last residue. Each record gives: J gene, D gene, V gene, CDR3 length, CDR3 DNA, CDR3 protein. A D gene is named only where the DNA matches it firmly.

>TRBJ2-3|TRBD1|TRBV15|14
TGTGCCACCGCACAGGGGGCGGCGGGAGATACGCAGTATTTT
CATAQGAAGDTQYF
>TRBJ2-2|NA|TRBV9|14
TGTGCCAGCAGCGTAGTTGGAACCGCCGGGGAGCTGTTTTTT
CASSVVGTAGELFF
>TRBJ1-1|TRBD1|TRBV12-3/TRBV12-4|16
TGTGCCAGCAGTTTAACCAAAATGACAGGGAGGGCTGAAGCTTTCTTT
CASSLTKMTGRAEAFF
>TRBJ2-7|NA|TRBV12-3/TRBV12-4|11
TGTGCCAGCAGATTTAGCGGAGAGCAGTACTTC
CASRFSGEQYF
>TRBJ1-2|TRBD1|TRBV20-1|15
TGCAGTGCTAGCGGAATCCGGGACAGCTTGTTTGTCTACACCTTC
CSASGIRDSLFVYTF
>TRBJ2-7|NA|TRBV2|14
TGTGCCAGCACCGGGACCCAACCCCCCTACGAGCAGTACTTC
CASTGTQPPYEQYF
>TRBJ2-4|NA|TRBV28|15
TGTGCCAGCAGTTCGCCGGGGATGGCCAAAAACATTCAGTACTTC
CASSSPGMAKNIQYF
>TRBJ2-7|NA|TRBV7-2|13
TGTGCCAGCAGCTTAGCTGCTGGGGGTGAGCAGTACTTC
CASSLAAGGEQYF
>TRBJ2-1|TRBD2|TRBV7-7|13
TGTGCTAGCAGCTTAGGGCTAGCGGGAGCGAAGTTCTTC
CASSLGLAGAKFF
>TRBJ1-1|NA|TRBV29-1|13
TGCAGCGTTCCGGACCTGGGGAACACTGAAGCTTTCTTT
CSVPDLGNTEAFF
>TRBJ1-1|TRBD1|TRBV20-1|14
TGCAGTGCTAGCCCCCGACAGGGAAGGACTGAAGCTTTCTTT
CSASPRQGRTEAFF
>TRBJ2-7|TRBD2|TRBV29-1|15
TGCAGCGTTCAACTAGCGGGAGGGCAAGTCTCCGAGCAGTACTTC
CSVQLAGGQVSEQYF
>TRBJ2-3|NA|TRBV6-6|15
TGTGCCAGCAGTTACTCGCACAGGGCGGCAGATACGCAGTATTTT
CASSYSHRAADTQYF
>TRBJ2-7|TRBD1|TRBV10-3|12
TGTGCCATCAGGGAACAGGGGGGCGAGCAGTACTTC
CAIREQGGEQYF
>TRBJ1-1|NA|TRBV5-1|16
TGCGCCAGCAGCTTGGGGAGGGGGGGAATGAACACTGAAGCTTTCTTT
CASSLGRGGMNTEAFF
>TRBJ2-7|TRBD2|TRBV7-2|15
TGTGCCAGCAGCCCCCTTAGCGGGGGGACCTACGAGCAGTACTTC
CASSPLSGGTYEQYF